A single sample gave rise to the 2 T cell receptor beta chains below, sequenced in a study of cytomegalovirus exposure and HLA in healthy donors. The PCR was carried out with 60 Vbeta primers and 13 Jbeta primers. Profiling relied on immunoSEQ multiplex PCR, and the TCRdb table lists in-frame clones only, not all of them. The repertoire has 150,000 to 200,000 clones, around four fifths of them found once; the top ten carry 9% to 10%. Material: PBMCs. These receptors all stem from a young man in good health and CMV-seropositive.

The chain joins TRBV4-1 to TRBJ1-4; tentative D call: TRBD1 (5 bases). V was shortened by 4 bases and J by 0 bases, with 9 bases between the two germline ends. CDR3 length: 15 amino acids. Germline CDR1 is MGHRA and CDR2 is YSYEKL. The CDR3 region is CASSLTGTTNEKLFF. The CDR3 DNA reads TGCGCCAGCAGCCTAACAGGTACAACTAATGAAAAACTGTTTTTT.

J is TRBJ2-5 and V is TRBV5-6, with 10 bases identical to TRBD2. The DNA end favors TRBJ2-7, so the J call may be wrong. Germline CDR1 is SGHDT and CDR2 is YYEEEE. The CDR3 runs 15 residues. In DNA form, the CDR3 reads TGTGCCAGCAGCTTGTACCTAGCGGGAGTCTACGAGCAGTACTTC. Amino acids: CASSLYLAGVYEQYF.